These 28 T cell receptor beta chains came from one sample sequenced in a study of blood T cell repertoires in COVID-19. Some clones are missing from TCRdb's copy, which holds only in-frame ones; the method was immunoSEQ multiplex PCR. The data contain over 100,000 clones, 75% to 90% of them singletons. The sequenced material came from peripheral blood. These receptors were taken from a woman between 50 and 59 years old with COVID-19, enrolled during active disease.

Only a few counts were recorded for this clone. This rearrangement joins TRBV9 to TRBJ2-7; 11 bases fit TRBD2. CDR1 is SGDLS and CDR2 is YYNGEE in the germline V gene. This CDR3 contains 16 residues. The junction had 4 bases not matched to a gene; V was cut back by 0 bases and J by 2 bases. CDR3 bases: TGTGCCAGCAGCGTAGCTGGTAGCGGGGGGGCCTACGAGCAGTACTTC. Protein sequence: CASSVAGSGGAYEQYF.

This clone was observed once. The CDR3 spells CATSRHSLAGASTDTQYF. The DNA for the CDR3 is TGTGCCACCAGCAGACACTCCTTAGCGGGGGCCTCCACAGATACGCAGTATTTT. The V call is TRBV15, the J call TRBJ2-3; 9 bases align to TRBD2. Germline V gene lookup returns CDR1 LNHNV and CDR2 YYDKDF (reference sequence). V shed 2 bases, J shed 2 bases, and the junction held 11 bases outside the gene matches. This CDR3 spans 18 amino acids. Using reference TRBV15 and TRBJ2-3 for the parts outside the CDR3, the full variable domain is DAMVIQNPRYQVTQFGKPVTLSCSQTLNHNVMYWYQQKSSQAPKLLFHYYDKDFNNEADTPDNFQSRRPNTSFCFLDIRSPGLGDTAMYLCATSRHSLAGASTDTQYFGPGTRLTVL.

The CDR3 spells CASSTGLNARSGYTF. In nucleotides, the CDR3 is TGTGCCAGCAGTACGGGACTCAACGCGAGGAGTGGCTACACCTTC. The rearrangement uses TRBV27 and TRBJ1-2; the D gene is possibly TRBD1 (5 bases). Looked up from germline, CDR1 is MNHEY and CDR2 is SMNVEV (reference sequence). The CDR3 runs 15 residues. V was trimmed by 5 bases and J by 7 bases, leaving 20 bases between them.

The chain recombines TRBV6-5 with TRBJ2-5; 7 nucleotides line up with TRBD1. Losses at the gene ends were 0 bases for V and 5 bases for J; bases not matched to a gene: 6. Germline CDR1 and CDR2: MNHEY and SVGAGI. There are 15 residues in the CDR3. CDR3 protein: CASSYSKGGRETQYF. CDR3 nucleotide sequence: TGTGCCAGCAGTTACTCGAAAGGGGGCAGGGAGACCCAGTACTTC.

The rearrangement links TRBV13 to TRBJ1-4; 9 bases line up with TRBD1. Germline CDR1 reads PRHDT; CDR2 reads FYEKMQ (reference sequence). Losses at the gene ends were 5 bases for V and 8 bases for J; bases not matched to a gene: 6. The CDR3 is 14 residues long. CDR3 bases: TGTGCCAGCAGCCAAGGGACAGGGAAGGAAAAACTGTTTTTT. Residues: CASSQGTGKEKLFF.

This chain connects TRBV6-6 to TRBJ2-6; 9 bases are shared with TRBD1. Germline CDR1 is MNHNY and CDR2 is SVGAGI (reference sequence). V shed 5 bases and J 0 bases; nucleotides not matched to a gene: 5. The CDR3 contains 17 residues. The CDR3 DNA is TGTGCCAGCAGTCCCCGGACAGGGGACTCTGGGGCCAACGTCCTGACTTTC. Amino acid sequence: CASSPRTGDSGANVLTF.

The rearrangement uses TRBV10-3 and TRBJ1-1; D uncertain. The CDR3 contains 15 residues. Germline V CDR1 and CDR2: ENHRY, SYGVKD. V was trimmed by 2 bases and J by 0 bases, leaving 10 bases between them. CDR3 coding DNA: TGTGCCATCAGTGAGGCGGGGATAATGAACACTGAAGCTTTCTTT. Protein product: CAISEAGIMNTEAFF.

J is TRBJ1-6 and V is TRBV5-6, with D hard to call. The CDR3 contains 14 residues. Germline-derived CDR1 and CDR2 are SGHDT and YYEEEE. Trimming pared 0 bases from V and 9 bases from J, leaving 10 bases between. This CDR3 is CASSLAHGGSPLHF. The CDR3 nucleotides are TGTGCCAGCAGCTTGGCCCATGGCGGTTCACCCCTCCACTTT.

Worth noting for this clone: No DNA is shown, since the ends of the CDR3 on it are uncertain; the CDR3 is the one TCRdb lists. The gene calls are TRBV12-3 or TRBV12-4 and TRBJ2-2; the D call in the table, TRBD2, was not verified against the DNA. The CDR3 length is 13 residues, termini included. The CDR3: CASSLLRAGELFF.

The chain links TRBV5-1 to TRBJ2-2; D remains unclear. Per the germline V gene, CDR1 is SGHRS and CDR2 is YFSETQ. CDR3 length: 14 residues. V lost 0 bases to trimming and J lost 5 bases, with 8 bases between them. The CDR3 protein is CASSLAAATGELFF. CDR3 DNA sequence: TGCGCCAGCAGCTTGGCCGCGGCTACCGGGGAGCTGTTTTTT.

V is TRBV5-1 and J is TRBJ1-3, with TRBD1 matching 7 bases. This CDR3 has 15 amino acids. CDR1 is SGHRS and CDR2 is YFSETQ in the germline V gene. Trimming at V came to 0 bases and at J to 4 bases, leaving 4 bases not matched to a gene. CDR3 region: CASSLVGTEGNTIYF. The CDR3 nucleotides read TGCGCCAGCAGCTTGGTAGGGACAGAAGGAAACACCATATATTTT.

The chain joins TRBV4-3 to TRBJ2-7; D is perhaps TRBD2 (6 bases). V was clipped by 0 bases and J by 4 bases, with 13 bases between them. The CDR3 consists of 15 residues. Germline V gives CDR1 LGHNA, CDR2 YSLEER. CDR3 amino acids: CASSQDGTRPYEQYF. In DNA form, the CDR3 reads TGCGCCAGCAGCCAAGACGGGACTCGTCCTTACGAGCAGTACTTC.

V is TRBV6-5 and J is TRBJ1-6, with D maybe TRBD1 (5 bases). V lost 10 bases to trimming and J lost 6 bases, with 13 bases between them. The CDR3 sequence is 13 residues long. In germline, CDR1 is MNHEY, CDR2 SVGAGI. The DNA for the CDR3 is TGTGCCACCGGCGGGACTCTTAATTCACCCCTCCACTTT. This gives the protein CATGGTLNSPLHF.

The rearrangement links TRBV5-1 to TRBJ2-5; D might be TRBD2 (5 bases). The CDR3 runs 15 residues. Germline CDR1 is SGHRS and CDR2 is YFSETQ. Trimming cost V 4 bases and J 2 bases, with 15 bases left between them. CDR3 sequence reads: CASSLNGNPQETQYF. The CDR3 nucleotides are TGCGCCAGCAGCCTCAACGGGAACCCTCAAGAGACCCAGTACTTC.

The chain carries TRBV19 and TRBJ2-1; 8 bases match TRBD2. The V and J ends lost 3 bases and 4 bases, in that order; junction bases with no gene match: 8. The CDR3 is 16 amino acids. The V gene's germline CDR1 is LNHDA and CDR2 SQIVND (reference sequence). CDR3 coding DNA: TGTGCCAGTAGTATCCTTGGCGGGGGGACGTACAATGAGCAGTTCTTC. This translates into CASSILGGGTYNEQFF.

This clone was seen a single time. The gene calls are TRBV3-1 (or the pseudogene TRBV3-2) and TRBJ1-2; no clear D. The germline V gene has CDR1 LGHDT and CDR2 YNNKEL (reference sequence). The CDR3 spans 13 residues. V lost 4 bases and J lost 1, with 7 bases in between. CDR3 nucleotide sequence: TGTGCCAGCAGCCCCGTAGTTAACTATGGCTACACCTTC. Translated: CASSPVVNYGYTF.

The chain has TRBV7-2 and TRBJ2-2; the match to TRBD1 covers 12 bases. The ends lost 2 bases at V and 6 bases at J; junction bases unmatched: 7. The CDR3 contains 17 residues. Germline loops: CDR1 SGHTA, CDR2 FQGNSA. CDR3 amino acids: CASSLRPGQGAAGELFF. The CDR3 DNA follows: TGTGCCAGCAGCTTACGACCGGGACAGGGGGCCGCCGGGGAGCTGTTTTTT.

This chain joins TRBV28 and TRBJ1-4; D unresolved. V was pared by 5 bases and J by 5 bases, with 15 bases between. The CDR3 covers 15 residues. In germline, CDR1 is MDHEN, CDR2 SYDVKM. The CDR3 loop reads CASSTPQDWNEKLFF. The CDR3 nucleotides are TGTGCCAGCAGTACCCCCCAGGATTGGAATGAAAAACTGTTTTTT.

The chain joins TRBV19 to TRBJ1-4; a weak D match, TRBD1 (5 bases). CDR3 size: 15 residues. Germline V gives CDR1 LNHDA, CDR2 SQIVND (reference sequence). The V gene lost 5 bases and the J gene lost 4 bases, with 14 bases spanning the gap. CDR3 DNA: TGTGCCAGTAGTCCTACTGACAGACATAATGAAAAACTGTTTTTT. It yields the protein CASSPTDRHNEKLFF. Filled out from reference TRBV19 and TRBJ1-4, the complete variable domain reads DGGITQSPKYLFRKEGQNVTLSCEQNLNHDAMYWYRQDPGQGLRLIYYSQIVNDFQKGDIAEGYSVSREKKESFPLTVTSAQKNPTAFYLCASSPTDRHNEKLFFGSGTQLSVL.

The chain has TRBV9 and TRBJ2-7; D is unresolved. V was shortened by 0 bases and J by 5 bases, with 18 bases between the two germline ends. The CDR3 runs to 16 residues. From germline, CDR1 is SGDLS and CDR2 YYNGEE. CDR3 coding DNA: TGTGCCAGCAGCGTAGGTGAGGTGGTTCTATCCGACGAGCAGTACTTC. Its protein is CASSVGEVVLSDEQYF.

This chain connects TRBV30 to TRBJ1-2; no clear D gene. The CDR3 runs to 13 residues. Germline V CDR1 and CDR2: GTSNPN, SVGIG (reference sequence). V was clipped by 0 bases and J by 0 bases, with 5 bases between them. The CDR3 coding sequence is TGTGCCTGGAGTGTAACGGCTAACTATGGCTACACCTTC. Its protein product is CAWSVTANYGYTF.

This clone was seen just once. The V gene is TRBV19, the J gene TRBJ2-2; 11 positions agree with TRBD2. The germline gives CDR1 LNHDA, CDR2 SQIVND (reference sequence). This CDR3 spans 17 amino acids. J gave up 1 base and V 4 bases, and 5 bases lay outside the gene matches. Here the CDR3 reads CASSNAGTSGNTGELFF. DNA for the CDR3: TGTGCCAGTAGTAACGCCGGGACTAGCGGGAACACCGGGGAGCTGTTTTTT.

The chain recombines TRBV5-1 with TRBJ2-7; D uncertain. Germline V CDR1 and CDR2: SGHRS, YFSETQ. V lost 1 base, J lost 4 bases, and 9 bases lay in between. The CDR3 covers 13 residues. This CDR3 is CASSLHQAYEQYF. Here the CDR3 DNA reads TGCGCCAGCAGCTTGCATCAGGCTTACGAGCAGTACTTC.

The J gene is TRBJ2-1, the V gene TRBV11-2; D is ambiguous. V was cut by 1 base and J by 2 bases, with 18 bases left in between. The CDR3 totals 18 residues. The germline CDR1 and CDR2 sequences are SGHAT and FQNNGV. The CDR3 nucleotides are TGTGCCAGCAGCTTAGTCTCGACATCTATTTATACCTACAATGAGCAGTTCTTC. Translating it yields CASSLVSTSIYTYNEQFF.

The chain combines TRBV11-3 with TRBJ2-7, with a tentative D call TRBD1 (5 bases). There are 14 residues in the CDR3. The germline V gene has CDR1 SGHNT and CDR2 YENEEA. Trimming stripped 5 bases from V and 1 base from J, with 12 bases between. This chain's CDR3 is CASSLRQGSYEQYF. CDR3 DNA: TGTGCCAGCAGCCTACGCCAGGGTTCCTACGAGCAGTACTTC.

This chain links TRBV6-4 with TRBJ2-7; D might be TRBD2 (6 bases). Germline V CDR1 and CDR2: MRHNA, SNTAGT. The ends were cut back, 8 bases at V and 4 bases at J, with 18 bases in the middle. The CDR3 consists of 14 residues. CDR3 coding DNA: TGTGCCAGCCAGTGGGGGAGGAGGGGATACGAGCAGTACTTC. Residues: CASQWGRRGYEQYF.

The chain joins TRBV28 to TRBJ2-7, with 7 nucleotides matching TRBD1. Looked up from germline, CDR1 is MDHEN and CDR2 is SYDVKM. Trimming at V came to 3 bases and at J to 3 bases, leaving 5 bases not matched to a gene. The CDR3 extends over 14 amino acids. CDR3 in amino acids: CASSLLQGRYEQYF. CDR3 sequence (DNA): TGTGCCAGCAGTTTGCTACAGGGGCGCTACGAGCAGTACTTC.

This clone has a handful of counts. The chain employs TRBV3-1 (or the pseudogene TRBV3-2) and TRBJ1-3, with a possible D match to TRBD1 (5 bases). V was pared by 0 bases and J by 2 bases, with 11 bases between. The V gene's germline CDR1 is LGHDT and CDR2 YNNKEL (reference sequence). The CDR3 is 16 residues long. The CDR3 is CASSQDGRVPGNTIYF. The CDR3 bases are TGTGCCAGCAGCCAAGATGGCAGGGTCCCTGGAAACACCATATATTTT.